This T cell receptor beta chain derives from a study of T cell responses to AZD1222 COVID-19 vaccine. Worth noting for this clone: Antigen: not known.

The CDR3 is made up of 12 amino acids. Germline CDR1 MDHEN, CDR2 SYDVKM. The ends lost 6 bases at V and 7 bases at J; junction bases unmatched: 3. The repertoire was sequenced with immunoSEQ multiplex PCR; TCRdb's copy has only in-frame clones and lacks some. Of approximately 140,000 clones in the sample, 92% were seen once. Study-level results: Clonal diversity was possibly underestimated, and white British individuals and females predominated among donors.

The V call is TRBV28, the J call TRBJ1-5; the match to TRBD1 covers 7 bases. This material consisted of peripheral blood, taken 28 days after the second AZD1222 dose. The TCR comes from an adult who received the AZD1222 COVID-19 vaccine. The CDR3 protein is CASSLRGQPQHF. DNA of the CDR3: TGTGCCAGCAGCCTCAGGGGGCAGCCCCAGCATTTT.